Presented here are 10 T cell receptor beta chains from one specimen sequenced in a study of graft-versus-host responses after intestinal transplantation. These receptors have no known antigen. Only in-frame clones appear in the TCRdb table, and some are missing; sequencing was by immunoSEQ multiplex PCR. Of about 90,000 clones in the sample, approximately 82% are singletons; the top ten hold around 0.86%. The material sequenced was unstimulated CD4+ T cells sorted from spleen or lymph node cells, taken before intestinal transplant. The receptors come from a human donor who received an intestinal transplant.

The V call is TRBV7-9, the J call TRBJ1-4; D may be TRBD1 (5 bases). There are 13 residues in the CDR3. V was trimmed by 3 bases and J by 4 bases, leaving 6 bases between them. From germline, CDR1 is SEHNR and CDR2 FQNEAQ (reference sequence). The CDR3 DNA is TGTGCCAGCAGCTTCGGGGGTAATGAAAAACTGTTTTTT. It specifies CASSFGGNEKLFF.

The chain has TRBV4-2 and TRBJ2-6; D is undetermined. Germline V CDR1 and CDR2: LGHNA, YNFKEQ. V was pared by 4 bases and J by 0 bases, with 7 bases between. The CDR3 contains 15 residues. CDR3: CASSLAVSGANVLTF. The CDR3 nucleotides read TGTGCCAGCAGCCTAGCTGTCTCTGGGGCCAACGTCCTGACTTTC.

This clone was recorded a few times. V and J are TRBV2 and TRBJ2-7, with unresolved D. The length of the CDR3 is 14 residues. Trimming pared 6 bases from V and 0 bases from J, leaving 12 bases between. Germline V gives CDR1 SNHLY, CDR2 FYNNEI. DNA of the CDR3: TGTGCCAGCAGGTACTCCGAGAGCTCCTACGAGCAGTACTTC. It is translated as CASRYSESSYEQYF.

This clone was recorded a few times. The V gene is TRBV6-1, the J gene TRBJ1-6; no firm D call. The germline V gene has CDR1 MNHNS and CDR2 SASEGT. The CDR3 contains 13 residues. The germline V and J ends were trimmed by 3 bases and 8 bases, with 8 bases remaining between them. CDR3 in amino acids: CASSESLYSPLHF. Here the CDR3 DNA reads TGTGCCAGCAGTGAGAGCCTCTATTCACCCCTCCACTTT.

CDR3: CASSPGDRPSGNTIYF. CDR3 DNA sequence: TGCGCCAGCAGCCCCGGGGACAGACCCTCTGGAAACACCATATATTTT. The V call is TRBV5-1, the J call TRBJ1-3, with TRBD1 identical over 7 bases. CDR3 length: 16 amino acids. In germline, CDR1 is SGHRS, CDR2 YFSETQ. V lost 4 bases to trimming and J lost 0 bases; unmatched junction nucleotides: 7.

This clone turned up a few times. This chain uses TRBV6-1 with TRBJ2-2; 9 positions match TRBD2. The CDR3 is made up of 15 amino acids. J was trimmed by 5 bases and V by 10 bases; bases with no gene match: 11. CDR1 and CDR2 from the germline V gene are MNHNS and SASEGT. The CDR3 spells CATPKASGMTGELFF. CDR3 nucleotide sequence: TGTGCCACCCCCAAGGCTAGCGGGATGACCGGGGAGCTGTTTTTT.

The chain joins TRBV4-2 to TRBJ2-7; D uncertain. V gave up 0 bases and J gave up 5 bases, with 8 bases separating them. This CDR3 has 13 residues. Germline CDR1 LGHNA, CDR2 YNFKEQ. DNA of the CDR3: TGTGCCAGCAGCCAAGATTTGCAGGACGAGCAGTACTTC. Amino acid sequence: CASSQDLQDEQYF.

This sequence joins TRBV28 and TRBJ1-5, with D possibly TRBD1 on 6 matching bases. This CDR3 contains 14 residues. The V end lost 5 bases, the J end lost 4 bases, and 12 bases lay between the germline ends. CDR1 and CDR2 from the germline V gene are MDHEN and SYDVKM. The CDR3 coding sequence is TGTGCCAGCAGTCCTCACCAGGGGAATCAGCCCCAGCATTTT. It is translated as CASSPHQGNQPQHF.

The V and J genes are TRBV19 and TRBJ1-1; TRBD1 aligns across 7 bases. Germline CDR1 LNHDA, CDR2 SQIVND (reference sequence). The V segment lost 10 bases and the J segment 1 base; nucleotides outside the gene matches: 6. The CDR3 consists of 13 residues. CDR3 region: CATKGQWNTEAFF. DNA for the CDR3: TGTGCCACCAAGGGACAGTGGAACACTGAAGCTTTCTTT.

The chain uses TRBV7-8 and TRBJ1-2, with TRBD1 matching 7 bases. Germline V gene lookup returns CDR1 SGHVS and CDR2 FQNEAQ. CDR3 size: 16 residues. With 1 base clipped from V and 8 bases from J, the junction kept 13 bases outside the gene matches. CDR3 in amino acids: CASSLGPGTALRGYTF. The DNA of the CDR3 is TGTGCCAGCAGCTTAGGGCCCGGGACAGCTTTAAGAGGCTACACCTTC.